This TCR beta chain was profiled in a study of chemoradiotherapy in HPV16-positive cancers. The table came from immunoSEQ multiplex PCR; TCRdb's copy has only in-frame clones and leaves some out. The repertoire holds 30,000 to 35,000 clones, with around 89% as singletons. There are 13 residues in the CDR3. Losses at the gene ends were 5 bases for V and 3 bases for J; bases not matched to a gene: 1. Germline V gene sequence: CDR1 SQVTM, CDR2 ANQGSEA. The chain carries TRBV29-1 and TRBJ2-2, with TRBD1 matching over 9 bases. Sequences were derived from blood, sampled from a patient who underwent chemoradiotherapy. The sequence derives from a human donor with HPV-associated anogenital cancer. CDR3 sequence: CSVHRGHTGELFF. CDR3 coding DNA: TGCAGCGTTCACAGGGGGCACACCGGGGAGCTGTTTTTT.